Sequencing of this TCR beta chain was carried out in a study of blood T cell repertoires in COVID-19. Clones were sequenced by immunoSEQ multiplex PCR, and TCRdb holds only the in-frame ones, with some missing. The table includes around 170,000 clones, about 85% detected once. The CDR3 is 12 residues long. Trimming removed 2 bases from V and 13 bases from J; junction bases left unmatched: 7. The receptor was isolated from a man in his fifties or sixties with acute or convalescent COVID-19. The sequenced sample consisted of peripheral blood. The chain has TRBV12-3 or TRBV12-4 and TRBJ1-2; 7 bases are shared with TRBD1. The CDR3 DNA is TGTGCCAGCAGTTTAACAGGGGTGGGGGTCACCTTC. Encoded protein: CASSLTGVGVTF.